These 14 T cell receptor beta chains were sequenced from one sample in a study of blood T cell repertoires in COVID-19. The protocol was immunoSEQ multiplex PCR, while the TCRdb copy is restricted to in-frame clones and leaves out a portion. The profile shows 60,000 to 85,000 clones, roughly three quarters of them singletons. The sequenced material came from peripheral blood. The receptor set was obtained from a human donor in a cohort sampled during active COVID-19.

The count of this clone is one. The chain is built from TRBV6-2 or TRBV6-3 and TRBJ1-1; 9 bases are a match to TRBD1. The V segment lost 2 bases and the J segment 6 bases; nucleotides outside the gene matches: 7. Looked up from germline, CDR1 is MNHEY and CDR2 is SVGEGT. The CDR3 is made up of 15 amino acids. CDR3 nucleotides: TGTGCCAGCAGTTACCTTGGGACAGGGCCGTCTGAAGCTTTCTTT. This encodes CASSYLGTGPSEAFF.

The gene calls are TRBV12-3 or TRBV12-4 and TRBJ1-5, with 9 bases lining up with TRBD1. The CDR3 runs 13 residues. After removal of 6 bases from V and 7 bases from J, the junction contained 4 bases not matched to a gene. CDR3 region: CASRQDRGQPQHF. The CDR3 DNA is TGTGCCAGCAGACAGGACAGGGGCCAGCCCCAGCATTTT.

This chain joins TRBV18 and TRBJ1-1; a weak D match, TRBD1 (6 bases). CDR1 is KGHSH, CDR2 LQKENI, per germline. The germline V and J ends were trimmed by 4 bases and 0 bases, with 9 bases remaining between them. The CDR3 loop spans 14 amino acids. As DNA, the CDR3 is TGTGCCAGCTCACGACAGGAAATGAACACTGAAGCTTTCTTT. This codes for CASSRQEMNTEAFF. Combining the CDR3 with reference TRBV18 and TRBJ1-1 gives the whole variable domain NAGVMQNPRHLVRRRGQEARLRCSPMKGHSHVYWYRQLPEEGLKFMVYLQKENIIDESGMPKERFSAEFPKEGPSILRIQQVVRGDSAAYFCASSRQEMNTEAFFGQGTRLTVV.

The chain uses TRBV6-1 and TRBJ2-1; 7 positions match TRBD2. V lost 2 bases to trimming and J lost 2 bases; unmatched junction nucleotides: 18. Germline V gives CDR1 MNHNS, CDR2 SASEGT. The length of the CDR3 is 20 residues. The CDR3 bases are TGTGCCAGCAGTGAAAAGCGGGCGGGAGTAGGGATTGCCGCCTACAATGAGCAGTTCTTC. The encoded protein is CASSEKRAGVGIAAYNEQFF.

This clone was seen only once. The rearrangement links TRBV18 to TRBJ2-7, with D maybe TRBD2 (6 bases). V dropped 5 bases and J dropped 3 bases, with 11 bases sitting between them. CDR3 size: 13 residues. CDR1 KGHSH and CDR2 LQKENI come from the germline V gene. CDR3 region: CASSVAANYEQYV. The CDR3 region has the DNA TGTGCCAGCTCAGTAGCGGCCAACTACGAGCAGTACGTC.

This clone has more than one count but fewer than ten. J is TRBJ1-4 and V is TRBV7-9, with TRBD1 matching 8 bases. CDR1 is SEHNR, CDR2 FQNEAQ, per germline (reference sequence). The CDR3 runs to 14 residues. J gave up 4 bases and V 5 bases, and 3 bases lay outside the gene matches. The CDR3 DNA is TGTGCCAGCAGCCCCGACAGGGGTAATGAAAAACTGTTTTTT. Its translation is CASSPDRGNEKLFF. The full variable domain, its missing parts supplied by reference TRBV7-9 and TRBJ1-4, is DTGVSQNPRHKITKRGQNVTFRCDPISEHNRLYWYRQTLGQGPEFLTYFQNEAQLEKSRLLSDRFSAERPKGSFSTLEIQRTEQGDSAMYLCASSPDRGNEKLFFGSGTQLSVL.

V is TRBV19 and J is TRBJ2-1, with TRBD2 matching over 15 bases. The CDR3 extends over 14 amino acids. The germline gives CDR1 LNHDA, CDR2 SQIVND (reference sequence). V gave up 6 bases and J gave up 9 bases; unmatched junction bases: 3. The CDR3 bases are TGTGCCAGTAGAGAGGGACTAGCGGGAGGTGAGCAGTTCTTC. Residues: CASREGLAGGEQFF.

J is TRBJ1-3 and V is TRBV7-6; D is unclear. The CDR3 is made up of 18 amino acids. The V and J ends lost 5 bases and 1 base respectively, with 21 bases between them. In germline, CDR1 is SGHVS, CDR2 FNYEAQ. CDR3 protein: CASSPGFWIFGSGNTIYF. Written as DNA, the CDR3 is TGTGCCAGCAGCCCCGGGTTTTGGATTTTTGGGTCTGGAAACACCATATATTTT.

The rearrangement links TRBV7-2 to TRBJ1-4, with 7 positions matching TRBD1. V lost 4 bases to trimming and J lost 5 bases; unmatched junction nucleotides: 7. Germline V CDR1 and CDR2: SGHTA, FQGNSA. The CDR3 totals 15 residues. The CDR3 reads CASSYNRGMNEKLFF. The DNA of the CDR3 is TGTGCCAGCAGCTATAACAGGGGTATGAATGAAAAACTGTTTTTT.

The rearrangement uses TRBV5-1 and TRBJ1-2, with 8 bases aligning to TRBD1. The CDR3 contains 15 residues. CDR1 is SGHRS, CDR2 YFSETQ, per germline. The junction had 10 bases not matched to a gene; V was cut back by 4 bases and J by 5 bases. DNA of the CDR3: TGCGCCAGCAGCCTCTCAGGGGGCGCCGGGTATGGCTACACCTTC. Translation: CASSLSGGAGYGYTF.

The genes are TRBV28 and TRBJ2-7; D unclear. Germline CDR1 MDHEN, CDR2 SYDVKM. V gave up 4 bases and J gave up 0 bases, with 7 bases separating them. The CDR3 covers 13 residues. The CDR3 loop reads CASSSRNSYEQYF. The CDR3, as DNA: TGTGCCAGCAGTTCCAGGAACTCCTACGAGCAGTACTTC. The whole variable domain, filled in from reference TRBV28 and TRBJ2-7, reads DVKVTQSSRYLVKRTGEKVFLECVQDMDHENMFWYRQDPGLGLRLIYFSYDVKMKEKGDIPEGYSVSREKKERFSLILESASTNQTSMYLCASSSRNSYEQYFGPGTRLTVT.

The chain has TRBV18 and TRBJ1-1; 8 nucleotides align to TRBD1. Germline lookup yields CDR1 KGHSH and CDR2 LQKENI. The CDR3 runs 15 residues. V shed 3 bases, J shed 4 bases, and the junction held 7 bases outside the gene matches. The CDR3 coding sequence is TGTGCCAGCTCACCGAGGACAGGGAAAGGCACTGAAGCTTTCTTT. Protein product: CASSPRTGKGTEAFF.

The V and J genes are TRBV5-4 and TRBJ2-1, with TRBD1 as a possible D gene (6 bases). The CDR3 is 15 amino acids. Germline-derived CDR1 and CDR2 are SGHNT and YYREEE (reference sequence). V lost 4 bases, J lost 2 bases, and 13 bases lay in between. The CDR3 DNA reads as TGTGCCAGCAGCCTCCAGACAGGCCCCTACAATGAGCAGTTCTTC. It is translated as CASSLQTGPYNEQFF.

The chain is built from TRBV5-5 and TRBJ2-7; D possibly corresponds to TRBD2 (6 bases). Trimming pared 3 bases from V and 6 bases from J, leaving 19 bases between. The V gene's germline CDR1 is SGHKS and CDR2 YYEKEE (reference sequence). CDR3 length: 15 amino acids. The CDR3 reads CASSSRLGGDSEQYF. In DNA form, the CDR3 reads TGTGCCAGCAGCTCCCGACTCGGGGGAGACAGCGAGCAGTACTTC.